The next 31 T cell receptor beta chains were all read from a single sample in a study of T cells in Graves' hyperthyroidism and ophthalmopathy. RNA transcripts were the template for amplifying TCR beta CDR3 regions. First-round RT-PCR of the TCR CDR3 relied on the HTBI primer set. TCRdb fed the multiplex PCR reads into MiXCR, producing one record per CDR3 protein. The sample holds about 540,000 distinct CDR3 sequences, around 45% seen once. The specimen was peripheral blood or thyroid tissue (not recorded which). Receptor source: a woman aged 18 to 35 with Graves' hyperthyroidism.

This clonotype has a handful of counts. J is TRBJ1-1 and V is TRBV11-3; D is uncertain. The CDR3 has 12 amino acids. Trimming removed 9 bases from V and 1 base from J, with 9 bases in between. Per germline, CDR1 SGHNT and CDR2 YENEEA. The CDR3 DNA reads as TGTGCCAGTACTAGAGAGAACACTGAAGCTTTCTTT. It yields the protein CASTRENTEAFF.

This clonotype was detected only once. CDR3: CASSLWGAILAANTIYF. CDR3 DNA sequence: TGTGCCAGCAGCTTATGGGGGGCTATCCTTGCAGCGAACACCATATATTTT. This chain uses TRBV7-8 with TRBJ1-3; weak D call: TRBD1 (6 bases). There are 17 residues in the CDR3. The V end lost 2 bases, the J end lost 7 bases, and 21 bases lay between the germline ends. Germline assignment: CDR1 SGHVS and CDR2 FQNEAQ.

This clonotype was seen at least ten times. V gene TRBV19 combines with J gene TRBJ2-7; 7 nucleotides align to TRBD1. CDR1 and CDR2 from the germline V gene are LNHDA and SQIVND (reference sequence). The CDR3 covers 14 residues. Trimming took 1 base from V and 2 from J; bases not matched to a gene: 2. The DNA of the CDR3 is TGTGCCAGTAGTATAGGAGACAGGGCCTACGAGCAGTACTTC. This translates into CASSIGDRAYEQYF. Variable domain in full (rest from reference TRBV19 and TRBJ2-7): DGGITQSPKYLFRKEGQNVTLSCEQNLNHDAMYWYRQDPGQGLRLIYYSQIVNDFQKGDIAEGYSVSREKKESFPLTVTSAQKNPTAFYLCASSIGDRAYEQYFGPGTRLTVT.

This clonotype has only a few counts. The gene calls are TRBV6-5 and TRBJ1-5; a possible D gene is TRBD1 (5 bases). V lost 4 bases and J 5 bases, leaving 12 bases between the germline ends. Germline CDR1 MNHEY, CDR2 SVGAGI. The CDR3 has 14 residues. In DNA, the CDR3 is TGTGCCAGCAGTTCGTCGGGGCCGTATCAGCCCCAGCATTTT. Its protein is CASSSSGPYQPQHF.

The rearrangement joins TRBV30 to TRBJ2-7, with D tentatively TRBD2 (6 bases). The CDR3 runs 16 residues. Germline V gene data show CDR1 as GTSNPN and CDR2 as SVGIG (reference sequence). Trimming shortened V by 2 bases and J by 3 bases, and 20 bases separated the two germline ends. CDR3 sequence: CAWSHGPLATSYEQYF. CDR3 DNA sequence: TGTGCCTGGAGTCATGGACCACTAGCTACGAGCTACGAGCAGTACTTC. The full variable domain, with the rest looked up from reference TRBV30 and TRBJ2-7, is SQTIHQWPATLVQPVGSPLSLECTVEGTSNPNLYWYRQAAGRGLQLLFYSVGIGQISSEVPQNLSASRPQDRQFILSSKKLLLSDSGFYLCAWSHGPLATSYEQYFGPGTRLTVT.

This chain uses TRBV7-9 with TRBJ1-4; TRBD1 aligns across 7 bases. Unmatched junction bases numbered 5, after V lost 6 bases and J lost 7 bases. Germline V CDR1 and CDR2: SEHNR, FQNEAQ (reference sequence). The CDR3 contains 13 residues. CDR3 bases: TGTGCCAGCAGGCAGGGGGGCACTGAAAAACTGTTTTTT. It encodes CASRQGGTEKLFF.

This clonotype has a count of ten or more. The chain has TRBV5-8 and TRBJ1-2; 9 bases align to TRBD1. The CDR3 runs 15 residues. The J segment lost 1 base and the V segment lost 4 bases, leaving 5 bases of the junction unmatched. The germline gives CDR1 SGHTS, CDR2 YDEGEE. For the CDR3, the DNA is TGTGCCAGCAGCCCGGGACAGGGAATTAACTATGGCTACACCTTC. The encoded protein is CASSPGQGINYGYTF.

The V and J genes are TRBV5-1 and TRBJ2-7; 7 bases line up with TRBD2. Trimming took 3 bases from V and 0 from J; bases not matched to a gene: 9. The CDR3 length is 16 residues. The germline V gene encodes CDR1 SGHRS and CDR2 YFSETQ. DNA for the CDR3: TGCGCCAGCAGCTGGAGCCCTAGCGGAACCTCCTACGAGCAGTACTTC. Its translation is CASSWSPSGTSYEQYF. Using reference TRBV5-1 and TRBJ2-7 for the parts outside the CDR3, the full variable domain is KAGVTQTPRYLIKTRGQQVTLSCSPISGHRSVSWYQQTPGQGLQFLFEYFSETQRNKGNFPGRFSGRQFSNSRSEMNVSTLELGDSALYLCASSWSPSGTSYEQYFGPGTRLTVT.

With respect to this clonotype: One end of the junction does not line up with germline, which may come from a read error. The chain links TRBV5-6 to TRBJ2-5; 7 nucleotides agree with TRBD1. There are 16 residues in the CDR3. Germline CDR1 and CDR2: SGHDT and YYEEEE. CDR3 protein: CASSFTQGGFQETKYF. CDR3 coding DNA: TGTGCCAGCAGCTTTACACAAGGGGGCTTTCAAGAGACCAAGTACTTC.

There are many counts of this clonotype. The chain has TRBV24-1 and TRBJ1-2; tentatively, D is TRBD1 (6 bases). The CDR3 consists of 15 residues. V was pared by 2 bases and J by 8 bases, with 17 bases between. In germline, CDR1 is KGHDR, CDR2 SFDVKD. DNA of the CDR3: TGTGCCACCAGTGATTGGGGGGGCCCCTCCCACGGCTACACCTTC. It translates to CATSDWGGPSHGYTF.

With regard to this clonotype: A much larger clone differs by one base, so this may be a read error. This chain connects TRBV12-3 or TRBV12-4 to TRBJ2-6, with TRBD1 matching over 7 bases. This CDR3 region has 17 residues. Trimming removed 4 bases from V and 3 bases from J; junction bases left unmatched: 9. The CDR3 reads CASSSYPTGDGANVLTF. CDR3 bases: TGTGCCAGCAGTTCATATCCTACAGGGGATGGGGCCAACGTCCTGACTTTC.

This clonotype has just a few counts. The V call is TRBV20-1, the J call TRBJ2-3; D possibly corresponds to TRBD2 (8 bases). Per the germline V gene, CDR1 is DFQATT and CDR2 is SNEGSKA (reference sequence). The CDR3 covers 14 residues. The CDR3: CSHRTGGGVDTQYF. DNA of the CDR3: TGCTCTCACCGGACGGGAGGGGGCGTGGATACGCAGTATTTT.

The chain carries TRBV20-1 and TRBJ2-5; no reliable D call. Trimming took off 8 bases at V and 1 base at J, with 17 bases between the two ends. Looked up from germline, CDR1 is DFQATT and CDR2 is SNEGSKA (reference sequence). This CDR3 region has 14 residues. The CDR3 loop reads CSYSIWEGQETQYF. The CDR3 region has the DNA TGCAGTTACTCGATATGGGAAGGCCAAGAGACCCAGTACTTC.

At least ten counts were recorded for this clonotype. The rearrangement joins TRBV20-1 to TRBJ2-2; D unclear. The CDR3 is 14 amino acids. CDR1 DFQATT and CDR2 SNEGSKA come from the germline V gene (reference sequence). V gave up 6 bases and J gave up 4 bases, with 15 bases separating them. CDR3 sequence reads: CSAPDPSGTGELFF. In DNA form, the CDR3 reads TGCAGTGCCCCTGACCCTTCGGGCACCGGGGAGCTGTTTTTT.

Of note for this clonotype: A single base separates this from a much larger clone, so it may be a read error. The gene calls are TRBV9 and TRBJ2-2; possible D gene TRBD2, 7 bases. This CDR3 contains 14 residues. CDR1 is SGDLS, CDR2 YYNGEE, per germline. CDR3 in DNA: TGTGCCAGCAGCGGCCTAGGGGGAGGCGGGGGGCTGTTTTTT. It translates to CASSGLGGGGGLFF.

This clonotype occurred a few times. The junction differs from germline at one of its ends, possibly a read error. This chain uses TRBV10-3 with TRBJ2-6; 7 bases match TRBD1. Germline V gene data show CDR1 as ENHRY and CDR2 as SYGVKD. The CDR3 has 14 amino acids. CDR3 nucleotide sequence: TGTGCCATCAGTGAGTCTACAGGGGACAACGTCCTGACTTTC. This encodes CAISESTGDNVLTF.

This clonotype was observed at least ten times. A read error may produce the germline difference seen at one junction end. V and J are TRBV5-1 and TRBJ1-2; 11 bases are a match to TRBD1. The CDR3 spans 15 residues. Germline-derived CDR1 and CDR2 are SGHRS and YFSETQ. CDR3: CASSLGQGANYGYTF. In DNA, the CDR3 is TGTGCCAGCAGTTTAGGACAGGGGGCCAACTATGGCTACACCTTC.

This clonotype appeared a single time. The rearrangement uses TRBV11-1 and TRBJ1-1; TRBD1 matches 9 bases. The CDR3 has 14 amino acids. V lost 5 bases and J lost 6; bases outside the gene matches: 7. CDR1 is SGHAT and CDR2 is FQDESV in the germline V gene (reference sequence). The CDR3 is CASSGWDRDPEAFF. The CDR3 DNA follows: TGTGCCAGCAGCGGATGGGACAGGGACCCTGAAGCTTTCTTT.

This clonotype was counted many times. The V gene is TRBV29-1, the J gene TRBJ2-5; no clear D. Per germline, CDR1 SQVTM and CDR2 ANQGSEA. This CDR3 spans 12 amino acids. V was shortened by 4 bases and J by 5 bases, with 11 bases between the two germline ends. CDR3 sequence (DNA): TGCAGCGTTGTTGGGGTAGGGGAGACCCAGTACTTC. The encoded protein is CSVVGVGETQYF.

This chain links TRBV24-1 with TRBJ2-5; 9 bases align to TRBD2. This CDR3 has 15 residues. Germline V gives CDR1 KGHDR, CDR2 SFDVKD. V lost 5 bases to trimming and J lost 1 base; unmatched junction nucleotides: 4. The CDR3 sequence is CATSASGEPQETQYF. The CDR3 DNA reads as TGTGCCACCAGTGCTAGCGGGGAACCCCAAGAGACCCAGTACTTC.

At least ten counts were recorded for this clonotype. The rearrangement joins TRBV19 to TRBJ2-5; D remains unclear. CDR1 is LNHDA and CDR2 is SQIVND in the germline V gene (reference sequence). The V gene lost 3 bases and the J gene lost 4 bases, with 12 bases spanning the gap. The CDR3 sequence is 14 residues long. As DNA, the CDR3 is TGTGCCAGTAGTATTTCGAGTGGCGTAGAGACCCAGTACTTC. Translating gives CASSISSGVETQYF.

The rearrangement links TRBV20-1 to TRBJ1-1; D is unresolved. The length of the CDR3 is 11 residues. CDR1 and CDR2 (germline): DFQATT, SNEGSKA (reference sequence). Trimming took off 0 bases at V and 6 bases at J, with 5 bases between the two ends. CDR3 in amino acids: CSARDSSEAFF. CDR3 bases: TGCAGTGCTAGAGATTCTTCTGAAGCTTTCTTT.

In this sample, this clonotype turned up a few times. The V and J genes are TRBV30 and TRBJ2-7; D gene unclear. The CDR3 length is 14 residues. Germline V lookup: CDR1 GTSNPN, CDR2 SVGIG (reference sequence). The germline V and J ends were trimmed by 1 base and 2 bases, with 12 bases remaining between them. The CDR3 nucleotides are TGTGCCTGGAGTGATGGCGCCTCGGCCTACGAGCAGTACTTC. This sequence encodes CAWSDGASAYEQYF.

The chain joins TRBV9 to TRBJ2-6; 7 bases match TRBD1. CDR3 size: 12 residues. Trimming at V came to 4 bases and at J to 11 bases, leaving 3 bases not matched to a gene. CDR1 SGDLS and CDR2 YYNGEE come from the germline V gene. CDR3 DNA sequence: TGTGCCAGCAGCCTCACAGGGGACGTCCTGACTTTC. As protein: CASSLTGDVLTF.

This chain connects TRBV19 to TRBJ1-2; no clear D. The CDR3 runs 13 residues. Germline V gene data show CDR1 as LNHDA and CDR2 as SQIVND (reference sequence). With 0 bases removed from V and 12 bases from J, the gap between germline ends came to 14 bases. CDR3 in amino acids: CASSIDGNRGNTF. CDR3 nucleotides: TGTGCCAGTAGTATAGATGGGAATCGTGGAAACACCTTC.

This clonotype was observed at least ten times. The chain is built from TRBV20-1 and TRBJ2-7; a possible D gene is TRBD2 (6 bases). Per germline, CDR1 DFQATT and CDR2 SNEGSKA (reference sequence). The V gene lost 3 bases and the J gene lost 2 bases, with 8 bases spanning the gap. This CDR3 spans 12 amino acids. Here the CDR3 DNA reads TGCAGTGCTAGCGGGAGCACCTACGAGCAGTACTTC. This translates into CSASGSTYEQYF.

This clonotype was recorded at least ten times. The chain has TRBV6-2 or TRBV6-3 and TRBJ1-2; the D gene is possibly TRBD1 (6 bases). In germline, CDR1 is MNHEY, CDR2 SVGEGT. The ends were cut back, 7 bases at V and 3 bases at J, with 15 bases in the middle. The CDR3 length is 14 residues. This CDR3 is CASKSLDRDYGYTF. In DNA, the CDR3 is TGTGCCAGCAAATCGCTGGACAGAGACTATGGCTACACCTTC.

A remark on this clonotype: This may be a read error, as it is one base from a much larger clone. This sequence joins TRBV10-3 and TRBJ2-7, with 11 bases matching TRBD2. After removal of 6 bases from V and 7 bases from J, the junction contained 8 bases not matched to a gene. This CDR3 has 14 residues. Per germline, CDR1 ENHRY and CDR2 SYGVKD. This CDR3 is CAIRDTSGSGEQYF. CDR3 bases: TGTGCCATCAGGGATACTAGCGGGAGTGGAGAGCAGTACTTC.

The chain recombines TRBV30 with TRBJ2-7; D might be TRBD1 (5 bases). The germline gives CDR1 GTSNPN, CDR2 SVGIG (reference sequence). V lost 2 bases, J lost 5 bases, and 7 bases lay in between. This CDR3 has 11 residues. The CDR3 bases are TGTGCCTGGAGTCCAGGGAACGAGCAGTACTTC. Translated, it gives CAWSPGNEQYF.

The gene calls are TRBV29-1 and TRBJ1-1; 7 bases are a match to TRBD1. J gave up 4 bases and V 7 bases, and 6 bases lay outside the gene matches. CDR1 and CDR2 from the germline V gene are SQVTM and ANQGSEA. This CDR3 comprises 12 residues. The CDR3 DNA reads as TGCAGCGGGGGACAGCTCCTCACTGAAGCTTTCTTT. This gives the protein CSGGQLLTEAFF.

V gene TRBV2 combines with J gene TRBJ2-7; D possibly corresponds to TRBD2 (5 bases). The germline gives CDR1 SNHLY, CDR2 FYNNEI. CDR3 size: 14 residues. V was pared by 7 bases and J by 0 bases, with 13 bases between. The CDR3 sequence is CASTKDSISYEQYF. Written as DNA, the CDR3 is TGTGCCAGCACCAAGGACTCCATCTCCTACGAGCAGTACTTC.